This TCR beta chain was obtained from a study of OX40 agonist ivuxolimab in advanced cancers. Study-level background: Dose-escalation patients suffered from hepatocellular carcinoma, melanoma, renal cell or head and neck cancer. Whole-study findings and limits: Part of the nonresponder group also had normalized T-cell clonal expansion that was low. Clonal expansion in partial responders at 0.1-3.0 mg/kg ranked among the lowest.

Some clones are missing from TCRdb's copy, which holds only in-frame ones; the method was immunoSEQ multiplex PCR. The data show around 70,000 clones, roughly 80% seen once. With regard to this clone: Its cognate antigen is unknown.

Blood draws occurred at baseline, cycle 4 day 1, and cycle 7 day 1. The receptor comes from an adult with an advanced solid tumor such as melanoma, head and neck, liver or kidney cancer. Sequencing was performed on CD4+ or CD8+ T cells sorted from blood, taken in a trial of the OX40 agonist ivuxolimab.

The CDR3 DNA is TGTGCCAGCAGTTCCTACTCCGGGACAGGGGTACACGAGCAGTACTTC. It translates to CASSSYSGTGVHEQYF. J is TRBJ2-7 and V is TRBV27, with TRBD1 identical over 10 bases. Germline V gene sequence: CDR1 MNHEY, CDR2 SMNVEV (reference sequence). This CDR3 comprises 16 residues. With V trimmed by 4 bases and J by 5 bases, 11 bases remained unmatched.